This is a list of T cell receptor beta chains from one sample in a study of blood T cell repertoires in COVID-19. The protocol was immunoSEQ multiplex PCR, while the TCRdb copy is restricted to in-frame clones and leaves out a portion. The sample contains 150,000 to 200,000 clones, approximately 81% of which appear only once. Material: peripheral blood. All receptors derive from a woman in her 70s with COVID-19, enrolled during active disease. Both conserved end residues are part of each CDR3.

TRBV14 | CASSRTAFEAFF
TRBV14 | CASSLSSHEQYF
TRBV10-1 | CASRSGGGGGAFF
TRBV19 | CASRQGGGVHTGELFF
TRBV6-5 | CASARGTEAFF
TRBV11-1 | CASSWDRDTEAFF
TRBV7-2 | CASSFSRRVTEAFF
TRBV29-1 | CSVFFTTGTEAFF
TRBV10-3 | CAIKAHAQETQYF
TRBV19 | CASSRLAGVSTGELFF